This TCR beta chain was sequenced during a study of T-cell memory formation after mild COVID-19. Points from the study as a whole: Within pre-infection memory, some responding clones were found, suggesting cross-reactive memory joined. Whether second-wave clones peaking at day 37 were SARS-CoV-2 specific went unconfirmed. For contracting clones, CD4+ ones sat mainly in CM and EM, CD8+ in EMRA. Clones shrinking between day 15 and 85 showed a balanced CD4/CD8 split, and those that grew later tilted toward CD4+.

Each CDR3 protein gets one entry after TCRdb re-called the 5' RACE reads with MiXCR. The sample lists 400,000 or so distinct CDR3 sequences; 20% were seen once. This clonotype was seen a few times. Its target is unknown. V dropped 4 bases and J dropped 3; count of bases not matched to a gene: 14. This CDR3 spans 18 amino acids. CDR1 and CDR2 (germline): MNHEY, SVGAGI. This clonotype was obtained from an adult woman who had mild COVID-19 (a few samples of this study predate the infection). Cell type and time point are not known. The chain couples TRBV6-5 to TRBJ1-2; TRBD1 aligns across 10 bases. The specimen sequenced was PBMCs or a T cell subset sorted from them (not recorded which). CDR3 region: CASSWNPGQGISYYGYTF. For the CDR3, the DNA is TGTGCCAGCAGTTGGAATCCGGGACAGGGGATTTCTTACTATGGCTACACCTTC.